The clone carrying this T cell receptor beta chain was counted only a few times. The antigen remains undetermined. The read stops 3 residues short of the end of the CDR3; the missing end is completed from the germline J gene. This sample was included in a study of T cell clonality in common variable immunodeficiency. Study-wide results and caveats: Fewer deletions and N-nucleotide insertions were reportedly seen in common variable immunodeficiency TCR beta sequences.

Sequenced by immunoSEQ multiplex PCR; TCRdb stores in-frame clones only, minus some. The sample holds some 11,000 clones, and no clone turns up only once. The germline V and J ends were trimmed by 1 base and 5 bases, with 8 bases remaining between them. The length of the CDR3 is 14 residues. Germline CDR1 reads SEHNR; CDR2 reads FQNEAQ (reference sequence). The receptor was isolated from a human donor with common variable immunodeficiency. This sequence joins TRBV7-9 and TRBJ1-4; D not resolved. The sample consisted of peripheral blood mononuclear cells. The DNA read from the CDR3 is TGTGCCAGCAGCTTAGGGCAGTCGAATGAAAAA. Its protein is CASSLGQSNEK. Given in full, the CDR3 is CASSLGQSNEKLFF.